This T cell receptor (beta chain) was documented in a study of a mutant IDH1 vaccine in newly diagnosed glioma. Across the whole study: The vaccination schedule gave patients eight doses in weeks 1, 3, 5, 7, 11, 15, 19 and 23. An approximately 62% male, approximately 38% female split and a mean age of about 40 years characterized treated patients. It was radiotherapy, temozolomide, or both that patients received previously, with most receiving both.

This clone came up a few times. The antigen remains undetermined. The time point here: week 5, during vaccination. One vaccine dose held 300 ug of mutant IDH1 20-mer peptide and came with topical imiquimod. V was clipped by 2 bases and J by 4 bases, with 3 bases between them. CDR3 length: 12 amino acids. Germline values: CDR1 MNHNS, CDR2 SASEGT. Some clones are missing from TCRdb's copy, which holds only in-frame ones; the method was immunoSEQ multiplex PCR. The sample lists 39,000 or so clones; around 78% were seen once. The receptor's source is a man in his forties with glioma. This sequence joins TRBV6-1 and TRBJ1-5; no firm D call. Here the sequenced sample was PBMCs, taken from a glioma patient whose treatment included an IDH1 peptide vaccine. CDR3 sequence: CASSELNQPQHF. DNA of the CDR3: TGTGCCAGCAGTGAACTTAATCAGCCCCAGCATTTT.